This T cell receptor beta chain appears in the sequencing data of a study of cytomegalovirus exposure and HLA in healthy donors. The study, taken as a whole, reports: In an earlier analysis, productive rearrangement rates for most beta V segments clustered near 87% or 30%. TCR beta sequences reportedly predicted most subjects' HLA-A and HLA-B alleles accurately.

Vbeta (60) and Jbeta (13) primers were used in the PCR. Clones were read by immunoSEQ multiplex PCR, and TCRdb kept only the in-frame ones, dropping some. The sample includes 150,000 to 200,000 clones, 80% of them seen just once. Trimming stripped 6 bases from V and 9 bases from J, with 18 bases between. The CDR3 extends over 14 amino acids. Germline V gene sequence: CDR1 MRHNA, CDR2 SNTAGT. For this clone: Its antigen is still unknown.

Sequenced material: PBMCs. The receptor's source is a woman aged 40 to 50 in good health and CMV-seronegative. The rearrangement uses TRBV6-4 and TRBJ2-1, with D unresolved. The CDR3 is CASSLDSVPSEQFF. CDR3 nucleotides: TGTGCCAGCAGCCTTGATTCAGTTCCCAGTGAGCAGTTCTTC.